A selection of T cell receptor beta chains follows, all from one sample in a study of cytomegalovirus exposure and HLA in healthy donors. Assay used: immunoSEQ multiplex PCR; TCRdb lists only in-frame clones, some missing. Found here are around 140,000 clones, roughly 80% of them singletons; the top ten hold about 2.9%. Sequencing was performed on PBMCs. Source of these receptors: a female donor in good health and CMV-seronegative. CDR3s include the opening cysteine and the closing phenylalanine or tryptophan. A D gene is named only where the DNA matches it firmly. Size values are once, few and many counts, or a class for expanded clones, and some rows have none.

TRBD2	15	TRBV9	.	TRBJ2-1	TGTGCCAGCAGCGCCCGTAGCGGGGGGGCCTGGGAGCAGTTCTTC	CASSARSGGAWEQFF
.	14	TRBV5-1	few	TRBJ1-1	TGCGCCAGCAGCCTGGGCGGGTGGAACACTGAAGCTTTCTTT	CASSLGGWNTEAFF
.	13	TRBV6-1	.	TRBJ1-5	TGTGCCAGCGGATCCAGGGGTTCTCAGCCCCAGCATTTT	CASGSRGSQPQHF
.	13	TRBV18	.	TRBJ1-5	TGTGCCAGCTCACTAGGGAGAATTGGGGCCCAGCATTTT	CASSLGRIGAQHF
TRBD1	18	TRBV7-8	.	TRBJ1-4	TGTGCCAGCAGCCCGCACAGGGGAGGTGTCGCAACTAATGAAAAACTGTTTTTT	CASSPHRGGVATNEKLFF
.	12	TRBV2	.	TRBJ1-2	TGTGCCAGCAGTGCTACCTCCTGGGGCTACACCTTC	CASSATSWGYTF
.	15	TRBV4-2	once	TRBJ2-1	TGTGCCAGCAGCCAAGATCATGCGAACTACAATGAGCAGTTCTTC	CASSQDHANYNEQFF
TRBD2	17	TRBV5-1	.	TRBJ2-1	TGCGCCAGCAGCTTCGGCCCGACTAGCGGGGCCTACAATGAGCAGTTCTTC	CASSFGPTSGAYNEQFF
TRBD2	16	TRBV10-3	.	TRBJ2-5	TGTGCCATCAGTGAGCTGTCTGGGCGGGGGGGCGGTGTGCAGTACTTC	CAISELSGRGGGVQYF
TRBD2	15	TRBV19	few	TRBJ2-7	TGTGCCAGTAGTACCCAATGGGGGAGGGTCTACGAGCAGTACTTC	CASSTQWGRVYEQYF
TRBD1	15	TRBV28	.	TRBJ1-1	TGTGCCAGCAGGACAGGGGGCGTATCGAACACTGAAGCTTTCTTT	CASRTGGVSNTEAFF
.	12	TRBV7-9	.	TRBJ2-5	TGTGCCAGCAGCCCGAGTTGGGAGACCCAGTACTTC	CASSPSWETQYF
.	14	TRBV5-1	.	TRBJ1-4	TGCGCCAGCAGCTATGGGGCTGCTAATGAAAAACTGTTTTTT	CASSYGAANEKLFF
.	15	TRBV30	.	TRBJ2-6	TGTGCCTGGAGTACAGGGATCGGTGGGGCCAACGTCCTGACTTTC	CAWSTGIGGANVLTF
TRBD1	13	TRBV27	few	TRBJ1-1	TGTGCCAGCAGTTTAGACAGGGCCACTGAAGCTTTCTTT	CASSLDRATEAFF
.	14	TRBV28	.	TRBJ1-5	TGTGCCAGCAGTTTCAGTTCCGCCAATCAGCCCCAGCATTTT	CASSFSSANQPQHF
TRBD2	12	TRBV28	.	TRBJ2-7	TGTGCCAGCAGCCTGACTAGCTCCGAGCAGTACTTC	CASSLTSSEQYF
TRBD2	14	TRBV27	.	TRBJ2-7	TGTGCCAGCAGGCCGGGGGGGATGAACTACGAGCAGTACTTC	CASRPGGMNYEQYF
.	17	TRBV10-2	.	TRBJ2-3	TGCGCCAGCAGTGAGCGGCTGCGGACAAGAGGCACAGATACGCAGTATTTT	CASSERLRTRGTDTQYF
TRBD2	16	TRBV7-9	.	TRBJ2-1	TGTGCTAGCAGCTTAAAAAGCGGGAGCTCCTACAATGAGCAGTTCTTC	CASSLKSGSSYNEQFF
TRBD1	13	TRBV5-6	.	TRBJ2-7	TGTGCCAGCAGCTTTAGGGGGCCCTACGAGCAGTACTTC	CASSFRGPYEQYF
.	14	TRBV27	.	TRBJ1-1	TGTGCCAGCAGTTTATACGGGACACTTAGAGAAGCCTTCTTT	CASSLYGTLREAFF
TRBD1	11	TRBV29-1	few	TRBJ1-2	TGCAGCGTTGAACAGGGGGCTGGCTACACCTTC	CSVEQGAGYTF
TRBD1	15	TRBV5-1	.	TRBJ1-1	TGCGCCAGCAGCTGGACAGGGAGGGGGAACACTGAAGCTTTCTTT	CASSWTGRGNTEAFF
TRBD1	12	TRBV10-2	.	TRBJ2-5	TGCGCCAGCGGCAGACAGGGGGCGAAGCAGTACTTC	CASGRQGAKQYF
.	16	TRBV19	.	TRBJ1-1	TGTGCCAGTAGTATCCCACTGGGGAGTTTGAACACTGAAGCTTTCTTT	CASSIPLGSLNTEAFF
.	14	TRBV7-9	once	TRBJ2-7	TGTGCCAGCACCTCAGCGGACACCCCTTACGAGCAGTACTTC	CASTSADTPYEQYF
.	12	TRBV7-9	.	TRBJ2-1	TGTTCCAGCAGCCCCCAGGGAGGTGAGCAGTTCTTC	CSSSPQGGEQFF
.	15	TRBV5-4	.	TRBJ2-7	TGTGCCAGCAGCTTGTTACTAGCTAGTTCCTACGAGCAGTACTTC	CASSLLLASSYEQYF
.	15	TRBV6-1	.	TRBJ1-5	TGTGCCAGTGACGACCGTACAGGGTTAGGGCAGCCCCAGCATTTT	CASDDRTGLGQPQHF
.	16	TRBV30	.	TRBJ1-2	TGTGCCTGGAGTGTTCTAGGGGCAACTTATAACTATGGCTACACCTTC	CAWSVLGATYNYGYTF
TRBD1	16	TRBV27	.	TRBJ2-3	TGTGCCAGCAGTACCAATCCCTCAGGGGGCGCAGATACGCAGTATTTT	CASSTNPSGGADTQYF
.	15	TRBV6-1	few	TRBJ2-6	TGTGCCAGCAGTGGCGACTCGTCTGGGGCCAACGTCCTGACTTTC	CASSGDSSGANVLTF
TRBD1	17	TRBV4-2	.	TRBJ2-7	TGTGCCAGCAGCCAAGGACTGCGGACAGGGGAGGTGGGCGAGCAGTACTTC	CASSQGLRTGEVGEQYF
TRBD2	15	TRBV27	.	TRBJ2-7	TGTGCCAGCAGTCGGACTAGCGGGGACTCCTACGAGCAGTACTTC	CASSRTSGDSYEQYF
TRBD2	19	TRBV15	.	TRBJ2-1	TGTGCCACCAGCAGAGATAAGGGACTAGCGGGAGGCTCCTACAATGAGCAGTTCTTC	CATSRDKGLAGGSYNEQFF
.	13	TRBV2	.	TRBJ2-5	TGTGCCAGCAGTGGACAGGAACAAGAGACCCAGTACTTC	CASSGQEQETQYF
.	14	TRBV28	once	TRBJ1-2	TGTGCCAGCAGTTTATGGGACACAGTACCTGGCTACACCTTC	CASSLWDTVPGYTF
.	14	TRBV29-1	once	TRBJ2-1	TGCAGCGTTGCAAAGACTAGAGGTATCAATGAGCAGTTCTTC	CSVAKTRGINEQFF
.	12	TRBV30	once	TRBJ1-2	TGTGCCTGGAGTGTAAACAGCAATGGCTACACCTTC	CAWSVNSNGYTF
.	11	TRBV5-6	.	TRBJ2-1	TGTGCCAGCAGCTTGGGGGCGGAGCAGTTCTTC	CASSLGAEQFF
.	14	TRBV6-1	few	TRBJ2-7	TGTGCCAGCAGCCCCCGGGGGTATCGCTACGAGCAGTACTTC	CASSPRGYRYEQYF
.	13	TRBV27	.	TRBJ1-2	TGTGCCAGCAGTTTAACGGCGGAGTATGGCTACACCTTC	CASSLTAEYGYTF
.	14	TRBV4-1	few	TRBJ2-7	TGCGCCAGCAGCCAGTTACAGGGATCCTACGAGCAGTACTTC	CASSQLQGSYEQYF
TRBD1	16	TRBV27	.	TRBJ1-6	TGTGCCAGCAGGCCAGGGGGTAGCTCCTATAATTCACCCCTCCACTTT	CASRPGGSSYNSPLHF
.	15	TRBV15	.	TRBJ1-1	TGTGCCACCAGCAGAGATGCCCCGGTCACGGGTGAAGCTTTCTTT	CATSRDAPVTGEAFF